Presented here are 23 T cell receptor beta chains from one specimen sequenced in a study of shared clonotypes between healthy human individuals. Assay used: immunoSEQ multiplex PCR; TCRdb lists only in-frame clones, some missing. This table has approximately 530,000 clones, about 95% appearing once. The sequenced sample consisted of naive CD4+ T cells sorted from blood. Subset given: CD45RA+ positively selected. These receptors were taken from a young woman in good health.

The chain couples TRBV4-2 to TRBJ2-7; a weak D match, TRBD1 (7 bases). V was cut by 1 base and J by 4 bases, with 20 bases left in between. The CDR3 has 17 residues. Germline lookup yields CDR1 LGHNA and CDR2 YNFKEQ. In nucleotides, the CDR3 is TGTGCCAGCAGCCAAGTATTTAGCGGAGGGGGCACTTACGAGCAGTACTTC. Translating it yields CASSQVFSGGGTYEQYF.

CDR3 in amino acids: CASSANRDNEQFF. DNA of the CDR3: TGTGCCAGCAGTGCTAACAGGGACAATGAGCAGTTCTTC. V usage is TRBV2 and J usage is TRBJ2-1; a weak D match, TRBD1 (6 bases). CDR1 and CDR2 (germline): SNHLY, FYNNEI. The CDR3 totals 13 residues. Between the trimmed V and J ends, which lost 4 bases and 5 bases, there was a span of 9 bases.

V usage is TRBV6-5 and J usage is TRBJ2-5, with D perhaps matching TRBD2 (5 bases). V was cut by 8 bases and J by 0 bases, with 10 bases left in between. This CDR3 has 13 residues. CDR1 and CDR2 from the germline V gene are MNHEY and SVGAGI. DNA for the CDR3: TGTGCCAGCGGAGGACTGAACCAAGAGACCCAGTACTTC. Residues: CASGGLNQETQYF.

The chain recombines TRBV27 with TRBJ2-7; 7 nucleotides line up with TRBD2. The CDR3 extends over 15 amino acids. Losses at the gene ends were 2 bases for V and 2 bases for J; bases not matched to a gene: 6. Germline V gives CDR1 MNHEY, CDR2 SMNVEV (reference sequence). The CDR3 DNA sequence: TGTGCCAGCAGTTTAGCCATTGGGAGGGCCTACGAGCAGTACTTC. It yields the protein CASSLAIGRAYEQYF.

The chain uses TRBV28 and TRBJ1-1; the D is unclear. Trimming cost V 5 bases and J 4 bases, with 11 bases left between them. The CDR3 consists of 13 residues. Germline lookup yields CDR1 MDHEN and CDR2 SYDVKM. The CDR3 region is CASSTLRGTEAFF. In DNA, the CDR3 is TGTGCCAGCAGTACCTTACGGGGCACTGAAGCTTTCTTT.

This clone showed up just once. The chain has TRBV6-5 and TRBJ2-7, with 7 nucleotides matching TRBD2. With V trimmed by 8 bases and J by 3 bases, 7 bases remained unmatched. Germline V CDR1 and CDR2: MNHEY, SVGAGI. The CDR3 runs 13 residues. Here the CDR3 DNA reads TGTGCCAGCCAGGGTGGCGGGAGCTACGAGCAGTACTTC. It encodes CASQGGGSYEQYF.

The rearrangement uses TRBV15 and TRBJ2-2; 13 bases line up with TRBD2. The CDR3 consists of 13 residues. Trimming removed 9 bases from V and 7 bases from J; junction bases left unmatched: 2. Per the germline V gene, CDR1 is LNHNV and CDR2 is YYDKDF (reference sequence). DNA for the CDR3: TGTGCCACTCGACTAGCGGGAGGCGGGGAGCTGTTTTTT. Translated, it gives CATRLAGGGELFF.

This clone was counted a single time. The CDR3 region has the DNA TGTGCCAGCAGTTTATCAGGGGACTCCTACGAGCAGTACTTC. Translating gives CASSLSGDSYEQYF. The chain has TRBV27 and TRBJ2-5, with D possibly being TRBD1 (5 bases). The DNA end is more similar to TRBJ2-7, so the J call may be wrong. The CDR3 runs to 14 residues. The V gene's germline CDR1 is MNHEY and CDR2 SMNVEV (reference sequence).

V is TRBV21-1 and J is TRBJ2-1; TRBD1 is the table's D call, not checked against the DNA. TRBV21-1 is a documented pseudogene. This CDR3 spans 15 amino acids. The CDR3 sequence is CASSKGGRGPNEQFF. For the CDR3, the DNA is TGTGCCAGCAGCAAAGGGGGCAGGGGGCCGAATGAGCAGTTCTTC.

The chain couples TRBV15 to TRBJ2-7; TRBD2 aligns across 8 bases. CDR1 and CDR2 from the germline V gene are LNHNV and YYDKDF (reference sequence). CDR3 length: 15 amino acids. J was trimmed by 2 bases and V by 0 bases; bases with no gene match: 3. The CDR3 nucleotides read TGTGCCACCAGCAGAGATAGCGGGGACCCCTACGAGCAGTACTTC. Protein sequence: CATSRDSGDPYEQYF.

V and J are TRBV29-1 and TRBJ1-4, with D unresolved. Germline CDR1 reads SQVTM; CDR2 reads ANQGSEA. The CDR3 contains 15 residues. The ends were cut back, 8 bases at V and 0 bases at J, with 16 bases in the middle. CDR3 sequence reads: CSLVGRSTTNEKLFF. CDR3 bases: TGCAGCTTGGTAGGTAGGAGCACAACTAATGAAAAACTGTTTTTT. The whole variable domain, filled in from reference TRBV29-1 and TRBJ1-4, reads SAVISQKPSRDICQRGTSLTIQCQVDSQVTMMFWYRQQPGQSLTLIATANQGSEATYESGFVIDKFPISRPNLTFSTLTVSNMSPEDSSIYLCSLVGRSTTNEKLFFGSGTQLSVL.

In regard to this clone: The sample holds other DNA sequences that translate to the same CDR3. The chain employs TRBV28 and TRBJ2-7; D gene ambiguous. Looked up from germline, CDR1 is MDHEN and CDR2 is SYDVKM. There are 11 residues in the CDR3. V was trimmed by 6 bases and J by 0 bases, leaving 3 bases between them. This chain's CDR3 is CASSVSYEQYF. The CDR3 nucleotides are TGTGCCAGCAGCGTCTCCTACGAGCAGTACTTC.

The J gene is TRBJ1-1, the V gene TRBV5-1, with a possible D match to TRBD1 (6 bases). Germline CDR1 and CDR2: SGHRS and YFSETQ. Trimming left V 1 base short and J 0 bases short, with 7 bases between. This CDR3 region has 14 residues. The CDR3 coding sequence is TGCGCCAGCAGCTTGCGGGACATGAACACTGAAGCTTTCTTT. Protein product: CASSLRDMNTEAFF.

In its sample, this clone was seen once. V gene TRBV4-1 combines with J gene TRBJ2-7; 7 positions match TRBD2. J was trimmed by 2 bases and V by 1 base; bases with no gene match: 8. From germline, CDR1 is MGHRA and CDR2 YSYEKL. CDR3 size: 16 residues. The chain's CDR3 is CASSQVGSGGPYEQYF. The DNA of the CDR3 is TGCGCCAGCAGCCAAGTGGGTTCGGGGGGACCCTACGAGCAGTACTTC.

The rearrangement joins TRBV19 to TRBJ2-7; 10 bases are a match to TRBD2. Unmatched junction bases numbered 12, after V lost 4 bases and J lost 6 bases. The germline gives CDR1 LNHDA, CDR2 SQIVND (reference sequence). The CDR3 loop spans 16 amino acids. The CDR3 DNA sequence: TGTGCCAGTAGTAGGGCTAGCGGGAGTCCCCCTTCCGAGCAGTACTTC. As protein: CASSRASGSPPSEQYF.

The V and J genes are TRBV20-1 and TRBJ2-1; unclear D gene. Trimming removed 3 bases at V and 12 bases at J, with 3 bases between. CDR1 DFQATT and CDR2 SNEGSKA come from the germline V gene (reference sequence). The CDR3 is made up of 8 amino acids. The CDR3 DNA reads as TGCAGTGCTAGTGCGCAGTTCTTC. Protein sequence: CSASAQFF.

The V call is TRBV19, the J call TRBJ1-1; tentatively, D is TRBD1 (6 bases). The CDR3 covers 14 residues. The V gene's germline CDR1 is LNHDA and CDR2 SQIVND (reference sequence). Between the trimmed V and J ends, which lost 10 bases and 1 base, there was a span of 16 bases. Written as DNA, the CDR3 is TGTGCCACTAGATCGGGACACTCGAACACTGAAGCTTTCTTT. Its protein product is CATRSGHSNTEAFF.

This chain links TRBV7-9 with TRBJ2-7, with TRBD2 matching over 9 bases. Germline V gene sequence: CDR1 SEHNR, CDR2 FQNEAQ (reference sequence). This CDR3 comprises 15 residues. After removal of 2 bases from V and 7 bases from J, the junction contained 9 bases not matched to a gene. The CDR3 DNA reads TGTGCCAGCAGCTTATTCCTAGCGGGGACCGGGGAGCAGTACTTC. Its translation: CASSLFLAGTGEQYF.

To note about this clone: The sample carries other DNA sequences with the same CDR3. The V call is TRBV5-4, the J call TRBJ1-1; D gene unclear. The CDR3 consists of 13 residues. Trimming took 0 bases from V and 4 from J, leaving 7 bases between them. Looked up from germline, CDR1 is SGHNT and CDR2 is YYREEE (reference sequence). The DNA for the CDR3 is TGTGCCAGCAGCTTGGGAGGGCGCACTGAAGCTTTCTTT. As protein: CASSLGGRTEAFF.

V usage is TRBV6-4 and J usage is TRBJ2-2; TRBD2 might be the D (6 bases). Germline V gene sequence: CDR1 MRHNA, CDR2 SNTAGT. The length of the CDR3 is 13 residues. Trimming removed 6 bases at V and 5 bases at J, with 10 bases between. CDR3 DNA sequence: TGTGCCAGCAGCGGGAGTCGTACCGGGGAGCTGTTTTTT. Amino acid sequence: CASSGSRTGELFF.

The chain combines TRBV7-8 with TRBJ2-3; D not certain. The CDR3 extends over 13 amino acids. The germline CDR1 and CDR2 sequences are SGHVS and FQNEAQ. Trimming took 3 bases from V and 1 from J, leaving 5 bases between them. CDR3 sequence (DNA): TGTGCCAGCAGCTTTTCAGGCACAGATACGCAGTATTTT. This translates into CASSFSGTDTQYF.

The chain is built from TRBV30 and TRBJ1-5; no clear D gene. V lost 2 bases and J lost 5, with 7 bases in between. The CDR3 sequence is 12 residues long. CDR1 and CDR2 (germline): GTSNPN, SVGIG (reference sequence). The CDR3 nucleotides read TGTGCCTGGAGTCCGGGCGATCAGCCCCAGCATTTT. This gives the protein CAWSPGDQPQHF. Full variable domain (outside the CDR3, taken from reference TRBV30 and TRBJ1-5): SQTIHQWPATLVQPVGSPLSLECTVEGTSNPNLYWYRQAAGRGLQLLFYSVGIGQISSEVPQNLSASRPQDRQFILSSKKLLLSDSGFYLCAWSPGDQPQHFGDGTRLSIL.

This chain uses TRBV6-6 with TRBJ1-1; 8 positions agree with TRBD1. The CDR3 consists of 15 residues. The germline V gene has CDR1 MNHNY and CDR2 SVGAGI (reference sequence). The V and J ends lost 5 bases and 0 bases, in that order; junction bases with no gene match: 5. For the CDR3, the DNA is TGTGCCAGCAGTGGCCGGGACAGGATGAACACTGAAGCTTTCTTT. It translates to CASSGRDRMNTEAFF.